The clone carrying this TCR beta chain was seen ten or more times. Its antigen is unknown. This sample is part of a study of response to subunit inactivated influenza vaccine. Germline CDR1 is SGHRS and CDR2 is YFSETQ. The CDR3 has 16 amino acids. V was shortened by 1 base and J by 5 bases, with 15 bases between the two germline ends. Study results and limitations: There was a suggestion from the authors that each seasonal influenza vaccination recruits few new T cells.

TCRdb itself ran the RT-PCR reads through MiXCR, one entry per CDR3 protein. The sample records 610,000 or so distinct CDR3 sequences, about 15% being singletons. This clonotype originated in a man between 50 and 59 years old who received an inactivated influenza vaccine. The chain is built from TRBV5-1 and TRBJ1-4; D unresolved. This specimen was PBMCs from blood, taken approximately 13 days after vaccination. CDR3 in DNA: TGCGCCAGCAGCTTGAGTATTCAGAGCACCAATGAAAAACTGTTTTTT. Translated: CASSLSIQSTNEKLFF.